This TCR beta chain was retrieved from a study of blood T cell repertoires in COVID-19. About the research overall: Specimens from acute and convalescent COVID-19 originated in the United States, Italy and Spain. The analysed material was cDNA or gDNA that came from T cells, B-cell-depleted T cells, or PBMCs.

This CDR3 contains 15 residues. CDR1 and CDR2 (germline): MNHEY, SVGAGI. V dropped 7 bases and J dropped 0 bases, with 13 bases sitting between them. Data came from immunoSEQ multiplex PCR; TCRdb stores just in-frame clones and leaves some out. The profile shows approximately 300,000 clones, around 85% of them singletons. Each participant's cohort was designated according to participant-reported clinical history. Contact with a PCR-confirmed or clinician-diagnosed COVID-19 case occurred within 2 weeks of entry. The rearrangement uses TRBV6-5 and TRBJ1-3; D call uncertain. The clonotype was recovered from a woman younger than 45 who had been exposed to COVID-19. The material sequenced was PBMCs or T cells enriched from blood (not recorded which). CDR3 sequence: CASKIDPGSGNTIYF. CDR3 DNA: TGTGCCAGCAAGATAGACCCAGGCTCTGGAAACACCATATATTTT.